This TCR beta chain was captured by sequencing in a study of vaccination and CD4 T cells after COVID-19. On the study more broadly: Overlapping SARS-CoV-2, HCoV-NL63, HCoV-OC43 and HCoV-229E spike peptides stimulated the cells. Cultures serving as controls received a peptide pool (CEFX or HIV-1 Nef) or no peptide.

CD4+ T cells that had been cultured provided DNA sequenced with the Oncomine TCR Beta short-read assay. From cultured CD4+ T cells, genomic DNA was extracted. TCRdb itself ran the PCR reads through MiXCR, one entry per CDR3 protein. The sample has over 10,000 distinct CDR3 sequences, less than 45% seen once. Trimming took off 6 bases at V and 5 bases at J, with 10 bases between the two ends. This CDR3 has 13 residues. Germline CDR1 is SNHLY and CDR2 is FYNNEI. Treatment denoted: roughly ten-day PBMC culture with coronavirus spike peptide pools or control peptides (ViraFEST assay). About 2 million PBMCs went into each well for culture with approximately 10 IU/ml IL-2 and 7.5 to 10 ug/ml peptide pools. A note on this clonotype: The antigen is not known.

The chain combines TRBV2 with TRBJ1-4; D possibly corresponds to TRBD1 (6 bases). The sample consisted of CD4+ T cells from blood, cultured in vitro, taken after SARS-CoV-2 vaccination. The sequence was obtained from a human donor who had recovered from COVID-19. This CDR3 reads CASRWTDNEKLFF. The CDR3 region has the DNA TGTGCCAGCAGGTGGACAGACAATGAAAAACTGTTTTTT. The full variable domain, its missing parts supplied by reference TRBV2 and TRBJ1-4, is EPEVTQTPSHQVTQMGQEVILRCVPISNHLYFYWYRQILGQKVEFLVSFYNNEISEKSEIFDDQFSVERPDGSNFTLKIRSTKLEDSAMYFCASRWTDNEKLFFGSGTQLSVL.